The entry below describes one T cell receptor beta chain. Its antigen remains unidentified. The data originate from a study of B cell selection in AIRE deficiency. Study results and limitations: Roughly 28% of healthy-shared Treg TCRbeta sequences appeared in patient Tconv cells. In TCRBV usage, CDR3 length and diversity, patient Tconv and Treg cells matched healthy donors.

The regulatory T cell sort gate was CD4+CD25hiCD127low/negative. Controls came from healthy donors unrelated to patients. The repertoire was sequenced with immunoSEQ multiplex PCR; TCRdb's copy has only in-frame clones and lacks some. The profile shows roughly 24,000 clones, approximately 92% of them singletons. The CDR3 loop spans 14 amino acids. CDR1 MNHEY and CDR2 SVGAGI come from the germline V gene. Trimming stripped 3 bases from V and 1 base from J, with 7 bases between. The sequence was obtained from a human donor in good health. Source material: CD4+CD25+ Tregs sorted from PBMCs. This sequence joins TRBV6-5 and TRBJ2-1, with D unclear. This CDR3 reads CASSYIGSYNEQFF. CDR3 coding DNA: TGTGCCAGCAGTTATATCGGGTCCTACAATGAGCAGTTCTTC.